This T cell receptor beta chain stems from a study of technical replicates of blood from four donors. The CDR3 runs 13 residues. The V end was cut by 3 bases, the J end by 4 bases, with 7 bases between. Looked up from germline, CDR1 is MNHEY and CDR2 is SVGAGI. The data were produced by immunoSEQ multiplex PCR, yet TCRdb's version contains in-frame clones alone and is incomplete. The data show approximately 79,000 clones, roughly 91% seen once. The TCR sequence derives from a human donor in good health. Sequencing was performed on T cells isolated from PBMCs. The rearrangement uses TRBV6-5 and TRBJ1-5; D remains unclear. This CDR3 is CASSYIVNQPQHF. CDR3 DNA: TGTGCCAGCAGTTATATAGTTAATCAGCCCCAGCATTTT.